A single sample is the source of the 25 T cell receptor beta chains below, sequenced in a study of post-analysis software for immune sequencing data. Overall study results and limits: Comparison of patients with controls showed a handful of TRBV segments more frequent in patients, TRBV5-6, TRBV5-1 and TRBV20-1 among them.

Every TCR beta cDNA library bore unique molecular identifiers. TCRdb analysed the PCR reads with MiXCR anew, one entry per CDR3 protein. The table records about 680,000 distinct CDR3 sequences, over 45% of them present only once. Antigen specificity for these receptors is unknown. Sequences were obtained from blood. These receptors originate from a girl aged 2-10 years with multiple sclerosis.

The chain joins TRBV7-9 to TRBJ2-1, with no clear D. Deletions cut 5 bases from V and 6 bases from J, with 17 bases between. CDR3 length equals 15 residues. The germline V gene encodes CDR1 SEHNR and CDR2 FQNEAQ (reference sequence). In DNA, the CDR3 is TGTGCCAGCAGCGTTAACTGGACGACTGGCAATGAGCAGTTCTTC. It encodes CASSVNWTTGNEQFF. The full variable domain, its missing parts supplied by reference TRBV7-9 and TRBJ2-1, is DTGVSQNPRHKITKRGQNVTFRCDPISEHNRLYWYRQTLGQGPEFLTYFQNEAQLEKSRLLSDRFSAERPKGSFSTLEIQRTEQGDSAMYLCASSVNWTTGNEQFFGPGTRLTVL.

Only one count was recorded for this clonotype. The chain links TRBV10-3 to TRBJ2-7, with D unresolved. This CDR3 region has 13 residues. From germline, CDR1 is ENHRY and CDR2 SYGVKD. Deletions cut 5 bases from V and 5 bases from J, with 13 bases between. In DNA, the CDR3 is TGTGCCATCAGTTATGACGGGTCCCACGAGCAGTACTTC. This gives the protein CAISYDGSHEQYF.

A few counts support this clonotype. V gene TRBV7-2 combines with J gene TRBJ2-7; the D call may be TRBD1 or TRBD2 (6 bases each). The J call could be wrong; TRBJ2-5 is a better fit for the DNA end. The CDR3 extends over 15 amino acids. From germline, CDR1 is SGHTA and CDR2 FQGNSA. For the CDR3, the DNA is TGTGCCAGCAGCCCTACCCCGGGGGCCCAGGAGACCCAGTACTTC. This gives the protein CASSPTPGAQETQYF.

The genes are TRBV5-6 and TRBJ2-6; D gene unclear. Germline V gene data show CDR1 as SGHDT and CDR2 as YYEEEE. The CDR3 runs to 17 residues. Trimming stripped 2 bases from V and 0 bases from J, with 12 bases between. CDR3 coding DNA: TGTGCCAGCAGCTTTGGGGAAAGGGTCTCTGGGGCCAACGTCCTGACTTTC. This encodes CASSFGERVSGANVLTF. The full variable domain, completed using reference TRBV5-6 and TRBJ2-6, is DAGVTQSPTHLIKTRGQQVTLRCSPKSGHDTVSWYQQALGQGPQFIFQYYEEEERQRGNFPDRFSGHQFPNYSSELNVNALLLGDSALYLCASSFGERVSGANVLTFGAGSRLTVL.

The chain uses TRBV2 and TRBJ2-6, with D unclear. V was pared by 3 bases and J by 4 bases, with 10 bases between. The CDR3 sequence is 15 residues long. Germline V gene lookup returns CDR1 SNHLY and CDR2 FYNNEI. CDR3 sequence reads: CASSDWQFGANVLTF. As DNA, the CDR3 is TGTGCCAGCAGTGACTGGCAATTCGGGGCCAACGTCCTGACTTTC.

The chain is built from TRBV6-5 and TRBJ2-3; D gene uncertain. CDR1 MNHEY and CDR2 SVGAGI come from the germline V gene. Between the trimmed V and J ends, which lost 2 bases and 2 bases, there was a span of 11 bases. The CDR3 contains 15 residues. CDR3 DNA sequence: TGTGCCAGCAGTTACGTATATCCCCTCACAGATACGCAGTATTTT. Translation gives CASSYVYPLTDTQYF.

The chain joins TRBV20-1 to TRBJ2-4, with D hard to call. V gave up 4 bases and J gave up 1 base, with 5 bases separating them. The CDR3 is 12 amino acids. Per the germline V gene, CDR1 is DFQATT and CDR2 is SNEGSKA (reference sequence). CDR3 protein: CSAILAKNIQYF. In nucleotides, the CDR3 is TGCAGTGCTATCCTCGCCAAAAACATTCAGTACTTC.

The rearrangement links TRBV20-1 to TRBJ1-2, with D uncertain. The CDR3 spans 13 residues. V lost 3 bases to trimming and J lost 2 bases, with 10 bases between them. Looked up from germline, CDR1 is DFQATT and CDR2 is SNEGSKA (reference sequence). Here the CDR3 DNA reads TGCAGTGCTAGCCTTCCGACAAACTATGGCTACACCTTC. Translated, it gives CSASLPTNYGYTF.

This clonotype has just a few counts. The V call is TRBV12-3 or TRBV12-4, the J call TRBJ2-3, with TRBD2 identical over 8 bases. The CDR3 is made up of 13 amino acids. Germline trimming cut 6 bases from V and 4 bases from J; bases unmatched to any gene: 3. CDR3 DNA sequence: TGTGCCAGCAGCGGACTAGCCTCAGATACGCAGTATTTT. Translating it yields CASSGLASDTQYF.

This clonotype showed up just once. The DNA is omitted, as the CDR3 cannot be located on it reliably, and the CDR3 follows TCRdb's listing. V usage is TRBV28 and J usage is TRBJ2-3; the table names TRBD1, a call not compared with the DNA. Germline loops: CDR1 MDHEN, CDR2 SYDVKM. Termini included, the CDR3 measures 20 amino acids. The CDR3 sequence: CASSSSGQGATGQGTDTQYF.

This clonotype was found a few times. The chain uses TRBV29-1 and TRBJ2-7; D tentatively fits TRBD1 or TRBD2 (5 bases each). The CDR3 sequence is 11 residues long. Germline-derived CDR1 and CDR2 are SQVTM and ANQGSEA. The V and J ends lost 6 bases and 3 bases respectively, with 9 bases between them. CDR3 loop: CSVGDGYEQYF. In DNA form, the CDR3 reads TGCAGCGTCGGGGACGGCTACGAGCAGTACTTC.

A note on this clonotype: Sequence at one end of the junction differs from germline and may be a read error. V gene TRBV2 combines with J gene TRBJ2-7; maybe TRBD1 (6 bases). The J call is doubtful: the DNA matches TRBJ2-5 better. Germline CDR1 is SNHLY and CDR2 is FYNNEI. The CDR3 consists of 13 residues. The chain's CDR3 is CAGSAGTKETQYF. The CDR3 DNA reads TGTGCCGGCAGCGCCGGGACAAAAGAGACCCAGTACTTC.

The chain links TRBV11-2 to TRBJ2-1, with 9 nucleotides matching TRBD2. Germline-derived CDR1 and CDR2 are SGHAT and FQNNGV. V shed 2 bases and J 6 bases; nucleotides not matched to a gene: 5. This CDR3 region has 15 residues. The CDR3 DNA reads TGTGCCAGCAGCTTATCTTCAGCGGGGGGCAATGAGCAGTTCTTC. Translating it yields CASSLSSAGGNEQFF.

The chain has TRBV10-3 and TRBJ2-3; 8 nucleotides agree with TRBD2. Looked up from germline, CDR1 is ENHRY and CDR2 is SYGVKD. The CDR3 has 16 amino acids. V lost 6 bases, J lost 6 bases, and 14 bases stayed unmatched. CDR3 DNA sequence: TGTGCCATCAGCCGAGCGGGGGCGAGGTCCCCGGATACGCAGTATTTT. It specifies CAISRAGARSPDTQYF.

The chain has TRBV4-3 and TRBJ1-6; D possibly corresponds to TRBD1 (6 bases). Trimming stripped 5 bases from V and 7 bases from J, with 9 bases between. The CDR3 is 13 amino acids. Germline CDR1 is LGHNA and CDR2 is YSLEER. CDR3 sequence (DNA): TGCGCCAGCAGCTTCACAGGGAATTCACCCCTCCACTTT. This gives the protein CASSFTGNSPLHF.

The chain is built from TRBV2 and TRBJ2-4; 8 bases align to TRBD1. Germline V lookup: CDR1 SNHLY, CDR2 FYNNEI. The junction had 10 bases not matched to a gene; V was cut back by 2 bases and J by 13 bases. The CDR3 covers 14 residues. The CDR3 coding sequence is TGTGCCAGCAGTGAATCCAGGGGGCAGGGGGAGCAGTACTTC. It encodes CASSESRGQGEQYF.

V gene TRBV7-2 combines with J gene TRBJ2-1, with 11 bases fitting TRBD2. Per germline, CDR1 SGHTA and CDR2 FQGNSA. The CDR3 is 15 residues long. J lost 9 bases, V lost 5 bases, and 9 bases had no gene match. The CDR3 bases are TGTGCCAGCAGCCTCCATAGCGGGGGGGCTGGTGAGCAGTTCTTC. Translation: CASSLHSGGAGEQFF.

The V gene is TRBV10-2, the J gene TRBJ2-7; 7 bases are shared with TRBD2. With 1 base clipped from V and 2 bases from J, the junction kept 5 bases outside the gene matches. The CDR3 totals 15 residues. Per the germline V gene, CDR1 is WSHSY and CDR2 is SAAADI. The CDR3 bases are TGCGCCAGCAGTGAGTTGGGCGGGAGCACCTACGAGCAGTACTTC. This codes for CASSELGGSTYEQYF.

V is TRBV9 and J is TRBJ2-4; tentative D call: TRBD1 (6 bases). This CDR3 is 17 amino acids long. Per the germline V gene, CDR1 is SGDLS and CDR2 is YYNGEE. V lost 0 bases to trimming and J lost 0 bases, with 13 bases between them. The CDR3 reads CASSVDPRGLAKNIQYF. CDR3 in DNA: TGTGCCAGCAGCGTAGATCCCAGGGGCCTAGCCAAAAACATTCAGTACTTC.

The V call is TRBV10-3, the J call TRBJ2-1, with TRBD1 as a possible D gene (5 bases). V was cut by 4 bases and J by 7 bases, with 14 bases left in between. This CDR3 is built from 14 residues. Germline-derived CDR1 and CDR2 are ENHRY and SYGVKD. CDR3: CAISGRVEPNEQFF. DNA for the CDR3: TGTGCCATCAGTGGCAGGGTCGAGCCTAATGAGCAGTTCTTC.

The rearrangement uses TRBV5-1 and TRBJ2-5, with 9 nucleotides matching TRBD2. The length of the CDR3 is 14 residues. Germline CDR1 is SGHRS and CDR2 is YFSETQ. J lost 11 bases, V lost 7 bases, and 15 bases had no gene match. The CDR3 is CASAEGTSNNEQYF. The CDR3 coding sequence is TGCGCCAGCGCAGAGGGGACTAGCAACAATGAGCAGTACTTC.

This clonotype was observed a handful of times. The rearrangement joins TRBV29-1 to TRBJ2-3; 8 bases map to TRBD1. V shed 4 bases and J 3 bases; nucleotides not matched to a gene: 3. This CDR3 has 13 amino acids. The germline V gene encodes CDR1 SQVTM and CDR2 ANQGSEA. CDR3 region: CSVVTGGTDTQYF. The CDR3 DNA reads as TGCAGCGTTGTCACAGGGGGAACAGATACGCAGTATTTT.

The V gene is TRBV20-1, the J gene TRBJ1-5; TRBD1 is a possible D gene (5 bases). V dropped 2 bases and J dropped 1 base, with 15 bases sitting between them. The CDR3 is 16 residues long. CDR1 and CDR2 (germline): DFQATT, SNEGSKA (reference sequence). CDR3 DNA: TGCAGTGCTAGAAGACAGTTCGTCGGGAGCAATCAGCCCCAGCATTTT. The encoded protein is CSARRQFVGSNQPQHF.

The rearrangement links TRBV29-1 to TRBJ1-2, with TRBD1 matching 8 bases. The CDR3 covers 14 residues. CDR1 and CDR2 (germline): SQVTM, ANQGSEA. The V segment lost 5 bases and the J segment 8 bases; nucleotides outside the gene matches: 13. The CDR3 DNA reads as TGCAGCGTTTACCAGAGGACAGGGCTCGGGGGCTACACCTTC. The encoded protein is CSVYQRTGLGGYTF. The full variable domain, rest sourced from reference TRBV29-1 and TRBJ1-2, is SAVISQKPSRDICQRGTSLTIQCQVDSQVTMMFWYRQQPGQSLTLIATANQGSEATYESGFVIDKFPISRPNLTFSTLTVSNMSPEDSSIYLCSVYQRTGLGGYTFGSGTRLTVV.

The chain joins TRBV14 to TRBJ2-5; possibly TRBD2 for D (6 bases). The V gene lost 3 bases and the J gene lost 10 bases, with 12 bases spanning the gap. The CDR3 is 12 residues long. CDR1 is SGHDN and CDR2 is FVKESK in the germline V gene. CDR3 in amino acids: CASSQNGGYQYF. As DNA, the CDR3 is TGTGCCAGCAGCCAGAATGGGGGGTACCAGTACTTC. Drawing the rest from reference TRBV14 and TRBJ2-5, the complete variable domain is EAGVTQFPSHSVIEKGQTVTLRCDPISGHDNLYWYRRVMGKEIKFLLHFVKESKQDESGMPNNRFLAERTGGTYSTLKVQPAELEDSGVYFCASSQNGGYQYFGPGTRLLVL.